The 21 T cell receptor beta chains given below trace back to one sample, sequenced in a study of metastatic and nonmetastatic thyroid tumors. TCRdb reassembled clones from the PCR reads with MiXCR. The table lists almost 70,000 clones, approximately 15% of them singletons, with about 6% in the top ten. Until they underwent thyroid surgery, no patient had received any treatment. The material sequenced was blood. The origin of the receptors is a male donor with papillary thyroid cancer or a benign thyroid nodule (not recorded which). Some clones in this sample may be carry-over from other donors' samples.

This clone was counted only a few times. This clone may be a read error of a much larger clone one base away. The genes are TRBV19 and TRBJ2-1; D not resolved. The germline gives CDR1 LNHDA, CDR2 SQIVND (reference sequence). This CDR3 spans 15 amino acids. With 5 bases removed from V and 2 bases from J, the gap between germline ends came to 13 bases. The CDR3 DNA reads as TGTGCCAGTAGTGGCGCGCAGCTGCCCTACAATGAGCAGTTCTTC. Protein sequence: CASSGAQLPYNEQFF.

This clone showed up many times. The CDR3 DNA reads as TGTGCCACCAGCGCTCAGGGAGGACAGAATGAGCAGTTCTTC. It encodes CATSAQGGQNEQFF. The chain couples TRBV24-1 to TRBJ2-1, with D perhaps assigned TRBD1 or TRBD2 (6 bases each). V was cut by 7 bases and J by 7 bases, with 16 bases left in between. This CDR3 has 14 residues. Germline-derived CDR1 and CDR2 are KGHDR and SFDVKD.

On this clone: One end of the junction fails to match germline, which may point to a read error. The J gene is TRBJ1-6, the V gene TRBV20-1; D gene ambiguous. The CDR3 extends over 12 amino acids. Germline lookup yields CDR1 DFQATT and CDR2 SNEGSKA (reference sequence). Written as DNA, the CDR3 is TGCAGTGCTAGAACCTCCAATTCACCCCTCCAATTT. It encodes CSARTSNSPLQF.

This clone was seen repeatedly, ten times or more. This rearrangement joins TRBV24-1 to TRBJ2-7, with TRBD1 matching over 7 bases. CDR3 length: 13 amino acids. The germline gives CDR1 KGHDR, CDR2 SFDVKD. J gave up 7 bases and V 8 bases, and 10 bases lay outside the gene matches. The CDR3 loop reads CATMGAFRGEQYF. Here the CDR3 DNA reads TGTGCCACCATGGGGGCCTTCAGGGGGGAGCAGTACTTC.

This clone has at least ten counts. The chain joins TRBV7-2 to TRBJ2-7, with D possibly called TRBD1 or TRBD2 (5 bases each). CDR1 is SGHTA and CDR2 is FQGNSA in the germline V gene. This CDR3 is 14 amino acids long. V lost 5 bases, J lost 1 base, and 12 bases lay in between. The CDR3 DNA follows: TGTGCCAGCAGCCCATGGGACGGGTCCTACGAGCAGTACTTC. Amino acids: CASSPWDGSYEQYF.

In this sample, this clone turned up many times. The junction does not match germline at one end; this may be a read error. The chain has TRBV7-7 and TRBJ2-1; 12 bases map to TRBD2. Germline V CDR1 and CDR2: SSHAT, FNYEAQ (reference sequence). This CDR3 comprises 15 residues. CDR3 loop: CASSRLAGDYNEQFF. CDR3 nucleotide sequence: TGTGCTAGCAGCCGACTAGCGGGAGACTACAATGAGCAGTTCTTC.

As concerns this clone: A read error may explain this, as a much larger clone is one base away. No conserved phenylalanine or tryptophan is present at the end of the CDR3, so a read error is the likely explanation. The chain joins TRBV11-1 to TRBJ2-1; maybe TRBD2 (6 bases). The CDR3 consists of 17 residues. Trimming took 5 bases from V and 2 from J, leaving 19 bases between them. Germline lookup yields CDR1 SGHAT and CDR2 FQDESV (reference sequence). The CDR3 sequence is CASSPNPGTGAYNEQFL. DNA for the CDR3: TGTGCCAGCAGCCCAAATCCCGGGACTGGGGCCTACAATGAGCAGTTCCTC.

This clone was found many times. V usage is TRBV14 and J usage is TRBJ1-2, with TRBD1 as a possible D gene (5 bases). CDR3 size: 15 residues. Germline V gene data show CDR1 as SGHDN and CDR2 as FVKESK. V was clipped by 0 bases and J by 2 bases, with 10 bases between them. CDR3 amino acids: CASSQDRQRNYGYTF. The CDR3 DNA follows: TGTGCCAGCAGCCAAGATCGACAGAGAAACTATGGCTACACCTTC.

This clone was observed many times. The rearrangement links TRBV5-1 to TRBJ2-7, with TRBD1 matching 7 bases. The V gene's germline CDR1 is SGHRS and CDR2 YFSETQ. CDR3 length: 12 amino acids. The DNA for the CDR3 is TGCGCGACAGGGTCCCCCGGCTACGAGCAGTACTTC. Protein: CATGSPGYEQYF.

This clone was seen ten or more times. The rearrangement uses TRBV7-2 and TRBJ2-5; 10 positions agree with TRBD1. The CDR3 consists of 14 residues. The germline V gene encodes CDR1 SGHTA and CDR2 FQGNSA. J lost 4 bases, V lost 4 bases, and 3 bases had no gene match. The CDR3 DNA is TGTGCCAGCAGCTCCGACAGGGGGCGAGAGACCCAGTACTTC. Protein sequence: CASSSDRGRETQYF.

In this sample, this clone turned up many times. The chain carries TRBV6-1 and TRBJ2-3; 8 bases map to TRBD2. The CDR3 has 12 residues. Germline V gene data show CDR1 as MNHNS and CDR2 as SASEGT. After removal of 9 bases from V and 3 bases from J, the junction contained 2 bases not matched to a gene. This CDR3 reads CASREGTDTQYF. CDR3 nucleotides: TGTGCCAGTCGGGAGGGAACAGATACGCAGTATTTT.

V and J are TRBV3-1 and TRBJ2-7; D is unclear. The V end was cut by 3 bases, the J end by 3 bases, with 12 bases between. Per the germline V gene, CDR1 is LGHDT and CDR2 is YNNKEL (reference sequence). The CDR3 loop spans 14 amino acids. In nucleotides, the CDR3 is TGTGCCAGCAGCCAGTGTCACTCGAACTACGAGCAGTACTTC. As protein: CASSQCHSNYEQYF.

The J gene is TRBJ2-1, the V gene TRBV6-6, with D maybe TRBD2 (6 bases). Trimming removed 2 bases from V and 5 bases from J, with 19 bases in between. The CDR3 consists of 17 residues. Germline CDR1 reads MNHNY; CDR2 reads SVGAGI (reference sequence). The CDR3 coding sequence is TGTGCCAGCAGTTACGCGGGACTCCTAAACTCTAACAATGAGCAGTTCTTC. This translates into CASSYAGLLNSNNEQFF.

This clone was recorded many times. This chain links TRBV27 with TRBJ2-6; D unresolved. Trimming removed 7 bases from V and 0 bases from J, with 4 bases in between. Per germline, CDR1 MNHEY and CDR2 SMNVEV (reference sequence). CDR3 length: 13 residues. The CDR3: CASTFSGANVLTF. In nucleotides, the CDR3 is TGTGCCAGCACCTTCTCTGGGGCCAACGTCCTGACTTTC.

This clone was detected many times. V gene TRBV19 combines with J gene TRBJ1-1; 7 positions match TRBD1. Germline V gene data show CDR1 as LNHDA and CDR2 as SQIVND (reference sequence). This CDR3 spans 13 amino acids. Losses at the gene ends were 7 bases for V and 1 base for J; bases not matched to a gene: 3. CDR3 in DNA: TGTGCCAGTAAGAGACAGGGGAACACTGAAGCTTTCTTT. Its translation is CASKRQGNTEAFF.

The V and J genes are TRBV9 and TRBJ2-7, with D perhaps TRBD1 (6 bases). This CDR3 contains 18 residues. Per the germline V gene, CDR1 is SGDLS and CDR2 is YYNGEE. The V end lost 3 bases, the J end lost 1 base, and 23 bases lay between the germline ends. CDR3 in DNA: TGTGCCAGCAGCGAAACTCGAAGGGGGACACAGATGTCCTACGAGCAGTACGTC. It specifies CASSETRRGTQMSYEQYV.

J is TRBJ2-1 and V is TRBV11-1; 9 nucleotides match TRBD2. With V trimmed by 7 bases and J by 7 bases, 14 bases remained unmatched. The CDR3 is 16 residues long. CDR1 and CDR2 (germline): SGHAT, FQDESV (reference sequence). CDR3 protein: CASILSDSGRRNEQFF. CDR3 DNA: TGTGCCAGCATCCTTTCTGATAGCGGGAGAAGGAATGAGCAGTTCTTC.

This clone was picked up many times. V and J are TRBV13 and TRBJ2-3; TRBD2 might be the D (5 bases). The CDR3 spans 15 residues. V shed 5 bases and J shed 1 base, with 13 bases lying between them. Germline V CDR1 and CDR2: PRHDT, FYEKMQ (reference sequence). The CDR3 protein is CASSPFTGGTDTQYF. Written as DNA, the CDR3 is TGTGCCAGCAGCCCCTTCACCGGGGGCACAGATACGCAGTATTTT.

Of note for this clone: An end of the junction differs from the germline gene, which may be a read error. The sample holds other DNA sequences that translate to the same CDR3. The chain carries TRBV18 and TRBJ2-5; the D call may be TRBD1 or TRBD2 (5 bases each). The germline CDR1 and CDR2 sequences are KGHSH and LQKENI. The CDR3 has 14 amino acids. CDR3 residues: CASSPPKGWETQYF. Here the CDR3 DNA reads TGTGCCAGTTCACCGCCGAAGGGGTGGGAGACCCAATACTTC. Using reference TRBV18 and TRBJ2-5 for the parts outside the CDR3, the full variable domain is NAGVMQNPRHLVRRRGQEARLRCSPMKGHSHVYWYRQLPEEGLKFMVYLQKENIIDESGMPKERFSAEFPKEGPSILRIQQVVRGDSAAYFCASSPPKGWETQYFGPGTRLLVL.

This clone was seen at least ten times. This rearrangement joins TRBV5-6 to TRBJ1-2, with 9 bases fitting TRBD1. Germline assignment: CDR1 SGHDT and CDR2 YYEEEE. Trimming at V came to 0 bases and at J to 4 bases, leaving 7 bases not matched to a gene. CDR3 length: 16 residues. The CDR3 DNA sequence: TGTGCCAGCAGCTTGGCCAGGGACAGGGCTAGCTATGGCTACACCTTC. This gives the protein CASSLARDRASYGYTF.

In this sample, this clone turned up many times. V gene TRBV9 combines with J gene TRBJ1-1, with a tentative D call TRBD1 (5 bases). The CDR3 spans 16 residues. V was clipped by 4 bases and J by 2 bases, with 18 bases between them. Germline V lookup: CDR1 SGDLS, CDR2 YYNGEE. The CDR3, as DNA: TGTGCCAGCAGCCCTCATGTGGGGGGTGGAAACACTGAAGCTTTCTTT. Its protein is CASSPHVGGGNTEAFF. Full variable domain (remainder filled in from reference TRBV9 and TRBJ1-1): DSGVTQTPKHLITATGQRVTLRCSPRSGDLSVYWYQQSLDQGLQFLIQYYNGEERAKGNILERFSAQQFPDLHSELNLSSLELGDSALYFCASSPHVGGGNTEAFFGQGTRLTVV.